The next 23 T cell receptor beta chains were all read from a single sample in a study of cytomegalovirus exposure and HLA in healthy donors. The PCR had 60 Vbeta and 13 Jbeta primers. TCRdb keeps only in-frame clones here, not all; method: immunoSEQ multiplex PCR. The top ten clones hold less than 15% of a sample with approximately 110,000 clones, around 80% of them seen once. Specimen: PBMCs. The receptors here all came from a woman aged 60-75 years in good health and CMV-seropositive.

This clone was seen only once. The gene calls are TRBV5-1 and TRBJ2-2, with 12 bases lining up with TRBD2. Losses at the gene ends were 7 bases for V and 6 bases for J; bases not matched to a gene: 10. The length of the CDR3 is 16 residues. Germline V gene data show CDR1 as SGHRS and CDR2 as YFSETQ. CDR3 protein: CASQRPGLAGSGELFF. DNA for the CDR3: TGCGCCAGCCAGCGCCCCGGACTAGCGGGGTCCGGGGAGCTGTTTTTT. Full variable domain (remainder filled in from reference TRBV5-1 and TRBJ2-2): KAGVTQTPRYLIKTRGQQVTLSCSPISGHRSVSWYQQTPGQGLQFLFEYFSETQRNKGNFPGRFSGRQFSNSRSEMNVSTLELGDSALYLCASQRPGLAGSGELFFGEGSRLTVL.

The J gene is TRBJ2-5, the V gene TRBV5-1; the D gene is possibly TRBD1 (6 bases). The ends were cut back, 0 bases at V and 1 base at J, with 10 bases in the middle. From germline, CDR1 is SGHRS and CDR2 YFSETQ. CDR3 length: 15 amino acids. The CDR3 nucleotides read TGCGCCAGCAGCTTGGGGGCAGGGGCCCAAGAGACCCAGTACTTC. Protein: CASSLGAGAQETQYF.

The chain combines TRBV5-1 with TRBJ1-2, with TRBD1 identical over 9 bases. Germline CDR1 and CDR2: SGHRS and YFSETQ. The CDR3 length is 15 residues. V gave up 0 bases and J gave up 8 bases; unmatched junction bases: 8. For the CDR3, the DNA is TGCGCCAGCAGCTTGGATCCGGGACAGGGAAACGGCTACACCTTC. Translated: CASSLDPGQGNGYTF.

This clone has just a few counts. The CDR3 reads CASSLAAGPEAKLFF. DNA for the CDR3: TGTGCCAGCAGCTTAGCAGCAGGGCCCGAGGCAAAACTGTTTTTT. This sequence joins TRBV7-6 and TRBJ1-4; D may be TRBD1 (5 bases). This CDR3 spans 15 amino acids. The ends were cut back, 0 bases at V and 10 bases at J, with 15 bases in the middle. Germline V lookup: CDR1 SGHVS, CDR2 FNYEAQ.

The V call is TRBV5-1, the J call TRBJ1-3; a weak D match, TRBD1 (5 bases). CDR1 and CDR2 from the germline V gene are SGHRS and YFSETQ. The V gene lost 4 bases and the J gene lost 2 bases, with 16 bases spanning the gap. This CDR3 has 16 residues. The CDR3 sequence: CASSLNTGIPGNTIYF. CDR3 DNA sequence: TGCGCCAGCAGCCTCAATACAGGTATTCCTGGAAACACCATATATTTT. Looking up the rest from reference TRBV5-1 and TRBJ1-3 gives the full variable domain: KAGVTQTPRYLIKTRGQQVTLSCSPISGHRSVSWYQQTPGQGLQFLFEYFSETQRNKGNFPGRFSGRQFSNSRSEMNVSTLELGDSALYLCASSLNTGIPGNTIYFGEGSWLTVV.

Of note for this clone: The junction departs from the called germline gene at one end, perhaps through a read error. The chain carries TRBV5-4 and TRBJ2-5, with 10 positions matching TRBD2. The germline CDR1 and CDR2 sequences are SGHNT and YYREEE (reference sequence). The length of the CDR3 is 17 residues. In DNA form, the CDR3 reads TGTGCCAGCAGCTTGGCTAGCGGGGGAGTTAACCAGGAGACCCAGTACTTC. Its translation is CASSLASGGVNQETQYF.

The chain joins TRBV7-2 to TRBJ1-4, with TRBD1 matching 9 bases. Germline V lookup: CDR1 SGHTA, CDR2 FQGNSA. The ends lost 6 bases at V and 3 bases at J; junction bases unmatched: 5. The CDR3 loop spans 15 amino acids. This CDR3 is CASRDRDRANEKLFF. The CDR3 region has the DNA TGTGCCAGCAGGGACCGGGACAGGGCTAATGAAAAACTGTTTTTT.

The chain joins TRBV9 to TRBJ2-2; 7 bases align to TRBD2. The CDR3 length is 16 residues. V shed 4 bases, J shed 6 bases, and the junction held 12 bases outside the gene matches. Looked up from germline, CDR1 is SGDLS and CDR2 is YYNGEE. CDR3 coding DNA: TGTGCCAGCAGCACCCCGTCGGGGGGATTGGCCGGGGAGCTGTTTTTT. Its protein is CASSTPSGGLAGELFF.

In this sample, this clone turned up a few times. An end of the junction differs from the germline gene, which may be a read error. The V and J genes are TRBV25-1 and TRBJ2-7; the D gene is possibly TRBD1 (6 bases). The length of the CDR3 is 14 residues. Per germline, CDR1 MGHDK and CDR2 SYGVNS. The DNA of the CDR3 is TGTGCCAGCGGTGAAGACTCCAGGGGCAACGAGCAGTACTTC. The encoded protein is CASGEDSRGNEQYF.

The chain uses TRBV6-5 and TRBJ2-1, with D maybe TRBD1 (6 bases). The CDR3 runs 15 residues. Germline V CDR1 and CDR2: MNHEY, SVGAGI. The V end lost 4 bases, the J end lost 0 bases, and 10 bases lay between the germline ends. In DNA, the CDR3 is TGTGCCAGCAGTTCCAAGGGGGTCTCCTACAATGAGCAGTTCTTC. This gives the protein CASSSKGVSYNEQFF.

This chain connects TRBV29-1 to TRBJ1-3, with D unresolved. CDR3 length: 13 residues. V lost 4 bases to trimming and J lost 4 bases, with 11 bases between them. Germline V gene sequence: CDR1 SQVTM, CDR2 ANQGSEA. The CDR3 DNA sequence: TGCAGCGTTGGAGGGCAGGTGGGAAACACCATATATTTT. Protein product: CSVGGQVGNTIYF.

The chain uses TRBV28 and TRBJ2-3; TRBD2 aligns across 10 bases. The CDR3 consists of 18 residues. CDR1 and CDR2 (germline): MDHEN, SYDVKM. V shed 5 bases and J 0 bases; nucleotides not matched to a gene: 11. The CDR3 here is CASSTFRTSGTSTDTQYF. The CDR3 nucleotides read TGTGCCAGCAGTACATTTAGGACTAGCGGAACCAGCACAGATACGCAGTATTTT.

This chain joins TRBV5-6 and TRBJ2-1; 8 nucleotides agree with TRBD2. CDR3 size: 17 residues. J was trimmed by 0 bases and V by 0 bases; bases with no gene match: 5. Germline CDR1 is SGHDT and CDR2 is YYEEEE. CDR3 bases: TGTGCCAGCAGCTTGGGACTAGCGCGTAGCTCCTACAATGAGCAGTTCTTC. It specifies CASSLGLARSSYNEQFF. The variable domain in full, with the rest retrieved from reference TRBV5-6 and TRBJ2-1, is DAGVTQSPTHLIKTRGQQVTLRCSPKSGHDTVSWYQQALGQGPQFIFQYYEEEERQRGNFPDRFSGHQFPNYSSELNVNALLLGDSALYLCASSLGLARSSYNEQFFGPGTRLTVL.

The gene calls are TRBV11-2 and TRBJ1-1; TRBD1 matches 10 bases. The germline gives CDR1 SGHAT, CDR2 FQNNGV. This CDR3 contains 15 residues. V dropped 3 bases and J dropped 1; count of bases not matched to a gene: 2. CDR3 region: CASSLGDRGNTEAFF. DNA for the CDR3: TGTGCCAGCAGCTTGGGGGACAGGGGGAACACTGAAGCTTTCTTT.

This clone was recorded a few times. The chain couples TRBV7-6 to TRBJ2-2; 8 nucleotides align to TRBD1. V gave up 8 bases and J gave up 5 bases; unmatched junction bases: 7. Germline assignment: CDR1 SGHVS and CDR2 FNYEAQ. There are 14 residues in the CDR3. CDR3 in amino acids: CASQGQGATGELFF. As DNA, the CDR3 is TGTGCCAGCCAAGGCCAGGGGGCAACCGGGGAGCTGTTTTTT. Drawing the rest from reference TRBV7-6 and TRBJ2-2, the complete variable domain is GAGVSQSPRYKVTKRGQDVALRCDPISGHVSLYWYRQALGQGPEFLTYFNYEAQQDKSGLPNDRFSAERPEGSISTLTIQRTEQRDSAMYRCASQGQGATGELFFGEGSRLTVL.

The chain links TRBV2 to TRBJ2-5; D is unresolved. The J call could be wrong; TRBJ2-7 is a better fit for the DNA end. There are 12 residues in the CDR3. Per the germline V gene, CDR1 is SNHLY and CDR2 is FYNNEI. CDR3 sequence: CASSEGFYEQYF. DNA of the CDR3: TGTGCCAGCAGTGAAGGTTTCTACGAGCAGTACTTC.

V and J are TRBV7-9 and TRBJ2-3; possible D gene TRBD1, 6 bases. The CDR3 consists of 19 residues. CDR1 SEHNR and CDR2 FQNEAQ come from the germline V gene (reference sequence). Deletions cut 1 base from V and 2 bases from J, with 22 bases between. The chain's CDR3 is CASSLVGVGWTENTDTQYF. CDR3 nucleotides: TGTGCCAGCAGCTTAGTGGGGGTAGGGTGGACAGAGAACACAGATACGCAGTATTTT.

The V gene is TRBV7-8, the J gene TRBJ1-2; weak D call: TRBD1 (5 bases). This CDR3 contains 15 residues. Germline V gives CDR1 SGHVS, CDR2 FQNEAQ. V lost 5 bases and J lost 8, with 21 bases in between. The CDR3 sequence: CASSPAGTLLGGYTF. CDR3 DNA: TGTGCCAGCAGCCCCGCCGGGACTTTACTGGGGGGCTACACCTTC.

The chain carries TRBV4-3 and TRBJ2-3, with D possibly matching TRBD2 (5 bases). There are 15 residues in the CDR3. V was clipped by 6 bases and J by 5 bases, with 18 bases between them. Germline V gene data show CDR1 as LGHNA and CDR2 as YSLEER. CDR3 amino acids: CASSRDPGIGDTQYF. CDR3 nucleotides: TGCGCCAGCAGTCGAGATCCCGGGATAGGAGATACGCAGTATTTT.

CDR3 region: CASSQIFLEDFGNTIYF. The CDR3 DNA reads as TGCGCCAGCAGCCAAATTTTTCTCGAAGACTTTGGAAACACCATATATTTT. The chain carries TRBV4-3 and TRBJ1-3; D is undetermined. Per the germline V gene, CDR1 is LGHNA and CDR2 is YSLEER. CDR3 length equals 17 residues. The germline V and J ends were trimmed by 2 bases and 3 bases, with 17 bases remaining between them.

This clone was seen ten or more times. V gene TRBV5-4 combines with J gene TRBJ1-4; maybe TRBD1 (6 bases). Germline V CDR1 and CDR2: SGHNT, YYREEE (reference sequence). V gave up 4 bases and J gave up 4 bases, with 14 bases separating them. The CDR3 contains 15 residues. The CDR3 sequence: CASSQNRAVNEKLFF. The DNA of the CDR3 is TGTGCCAGCAGCCAGAACAGGGCCGTTAATGAAAAACTGTTTTTT.

This clone was observed a few times. The chain has TRBV7-8 and TRBJ2-7; tentatively, D is TRBD1 (6 bases). Germline V gives CDR1 SGHVS, CDR2 FQNEAQ. V was trimmed by 4 bases and J by 2 bases, leaving 9 bases between them. There are 13 residues in the CDR3. This CDR3 is CASSSGQTYEQYF. CDR3 coding DNA: TGTGCCAGCAGCTCCGGACAGACCTACGAGCAGTACTTC.

This sequence joins TRBV12-5 and TRBJ2-1; D is perhaps TRBD1 (6 bases). The CDR3 extends over 16 amino acids. Per the germline V gene, CDR1 is LGHNT and CDR2 is FRNRAP. V was clipped by 5 bases and J by 8 bases, with 22 bases between them. The CDR3 DNA reads as TGTGCTAGTGGTAGCCCGCCAGGGGATTTTGGCGATGAGCAGTTCTTC. Translation: CASGSPPGDFGDEQFF.